These 21 T cell receptor beta chains came from one sample sequenced in a study of early T cells in non-severe SARS-CoV-2 infection. MiXCR, run by TCRdb on the 5' RACE reads, gives a single entry per CDR3 protein. The data show 80,000 or so distinct CDR3 sequences, approximately 12% seen once. Sequencing was carried out using whole blood. These receptors came from an adult who was a healthcare worker with PCR-confirmed SARS-CoV-2 infection or an uninfected control (not recorded which).

The rearrangement uses TRBV7-2 and TRBJ2-1; D is unclear. V gave up 3 bases and J gave up 2 bases, with 5 bases separating them. The CDR3 covers 13 residues. Germline V gene sequence: CDR1 SGHTA, CDR2 FQGNSA. The CDR3 region is CASSLQAYNEQFF. CDR3 DNA: TGTGCCAGCAGCTTGCAGGCCTACAATGAGCAGTTCTTC.

The chain combines TRBV7-2 with TRBJ2-1; 8 bases are a match to TRBD2. Germline CDR1 SGHTA, CDR2 FQGNSA. The V gene end was trimmed by 6 bases and the J gene end by 5 bases; junction bases not matched to a gene: 3. The CDR3 consists of 13 residues. The CDR3: CASRALADNEQFF. The CDR3 DNA follows: TGTGCCAGCAGGGCACTAGCGGACAATGAGCAGTTCTTC.

This clonotype was seen ten or more times. This chain connects TRBV19 to TRBJ2-4; D might be TRBD2 (6 bases). Trimming cost V 6 bases and J 0 bases, with 18 bases left between them. CDR3 length equals 17 residues. The germline CDR1 and CDR2 sequences are LNHDA and SQIVND (reference sequence). CDR3 protein: CASRGTARTIAKNIQYF. The DNA for the CDR3 is TGTGCCAGTAGGGGGACTGCTCGTACGATAGCCAAAAACATTCAGTACTTC.

This clonotype was recorded at least ten times. J is TRBJ2-7 and V is TRBV29-1; TRBD1 or TRBD2 may be the D gene (5 bases each). The CDR3 runs 12 residues. With 2 bases removed from V and 5 bases from J, the gap between germline ends came to 10 bases. Germline CDR1 and CDR2: SQVTM and ANQGSEA. CDR3 in amino acids: CSVEIGTDEQYF. CDR3 nucleotide sequence: TGCAGCGTTGAAATAGGGACCGACGAGCAGTACTTC.

V usage is TRBV29-1 and J usage is TRBJ1-1, with 9 bases identical to TRBD1. The CDR3 length is 13 residues. Per germline, CDR1 SQVTM and CDR2 ANQGSEA. V was pared by 4 bases and J by 0 bases, with 0 bases of the junction left unmatched. The CDR3 loop is CSVGQGVNTEAFF. The CDR3 DNA reads TGCAGCGTTGGACAGGGGGTGAACACTGAAGCTTTCTTT.

This clonotype was seen only a few times. This sequence joins TRBV12-3 or TRBV12-4 and TRBJ2-4; 12 bases map to TRBD2. This CDR3 has 18 amino acids. The V segment lost 2 bases and the J segment 2 bases; nucleotides outside the gene matches: 7. Here the CDR3 DNA reads TGTGCCAGCAGTTTATGGGCTAGCGGGAGGGCGCCCAAAAACATTCAGTACTTC. Its protein is CASSLWASGRAPKNIQYF.

This clonotype was counted only a few times. A read error may explain this, as a much larger clone is one base away. This chain links TRBV28 with TRBJ1-1, with a possible D match to TRBD1 (6 bases). V shed 6 bases and J shed 1 base, with 15 bases lying between them. Germline V gives CDR1 MDHEN, CDR2 SYDVKM. CDR3 length: 15 residues. The CDR3 sequence is CASSPRGQSNTEAFF. The CDR3 region has the DNA TGTGCCAGCAGCCCCCGTGGACAGTCGAACACTGAAGCTTTCTTT.

This clonotype was counted between two and nine times. CDR3 sequence reads: CASSKGGFQETQYF. The CDR3 DNA is TGTGCCAGCAGCAAGGGGGGTTTCCAAGAGACCCAGTACTTC. The V gene is TRBV21-1, the J gene TRBJ2-5; whether TRBD1, the table's D call, matches the DNA was not checked. TRBV21-1 is marked as a pseudogene. The CDR3 length is 14 residues.

This clonotype was seen many times. The chain links TRBV6-5 to TRBJ2-7; the D is unclear. The CDR3 sequence is 13 residues long. V dropped 4 bases and J dropped 2 bases, with 9 bases sitting between them. Germline V gives CDR1 MNHEY, CDR2 SVGAGI. In DNA, the CDR3 is TGTGCCAGCAGTTCCCCAGACGCCTACGAGCAGTACTTC. It encodes CASSSPDAYEQYF.

This clonotype was observed at least ten times. The chain couples TRBV29-1 to TRBJ2-2; 12 positions match TRBD2. The CDR3 has 16 residues. Trimming took 4 bases from V and 5 from J; bases not matched to a gene: 8. Germline V gives CDR1 SQVTM, CDR2 ANQGSEA. The CDR3 DNA is TGCAGCGTTGGAGGACTAGCGGGAAGGGGAACCGGGGAGCTGTTTTTT. Residues: CSVGGLAGRGTGELFF.

This clonotype has only a few counts. The rearrangement links TRBV28 to TRBJ1-5, with 9 bases that match TRBD1. The V gene's germline CDR1 is MDHEN and CDR2 SYDVKM. With 7 bases clipped from V and 4 bases from J, the junction kept 8 bases outside the gene matches. The CDR3 covers 15 residues. CDR3: CASTGTGTGNQPQHF. The CDR3 DNA is TGTGCCAGCACCGGGACAGGGACGGGGAATCAGCCCCAGCATTTT. Variable domain in full (rest from reference TRBV28 and TRBJ1-5): DVKVTQSSRYLVKRTGEKVFLECVQDMDHENMFWYRQDPGLGLRLIYFSYDVKMKEKGDIPEGYSVSREKKERFSLILESASTNQTSMYLCASTGTGTGNQPQHFGDGTRLSIL.

J is TRBJ2-6 and V is TRBV2; D not resolved. There are 16 residues in the CDR3. V was clipped by 0 bases and J by 2 bases, with 8 bases between them. Germline assignment: CDR1 SNHLY and CDR2 FYNNEI. For the CDR3, the DNA is TGTGCCAGCAGTGAAGCCCAGATTCCTGGGGCCAACGTCCTGACTTTC. This translates into CASSEAQIPGANVLTF.

This clonotype appeared a few times. The chain has TRBV9 and TRBJ1-1, with 7 bases fitting TRBD1. The CDR3 is 13 amino acids. Germline V CDR1 and CDR2: SGDLS, YYNGEE. With 3 bases clipped from V and 6 bases from J, the junction kept 5 bases outside the gene matches. The CDR3 region is CASSGQGGPEAFF. CDR3 sequence (DNA): TGTGCCAGCAGCGGCCAGGGGGGGCCTGAAGCTTTCTTT. The full variable domain, in which reference TRBV9 and TRBJ1-1 provide the parts outside the CDR3, is DSGVTQTPKHLITATGQRVTLRCSPRSGDLSVYWYQQSLDQGLQFLIQYYNGEERAKGNILERFSAQQFPDLHSELNLSSLELGDSALYFCASSGQGGPEAFFGQGTRLTVV.

This clonotype was detected a few times. The CDR3 protein is CASSPWTGSTDTQYF. The CDR3 nucleotides are TGTGCCAGTAGTCCCTGGACGGGCAGCACAGATACGCAGTATTTT. The chain carries TRBV19 and TRBJ2-3; D not resolved. This CDR3 spans 15 amino acids. V dropped 5 bases and J dropped 0 bases, with 12 bases sitting between them. CDR1 is LNHDA, CDR2 SQIVND, per germline (reference sequence). Looking up the rest from reference TRBV19 and TRBJ2-3 gives the full variable domain: DGGITQSPKYLFRKEGQNVTLSCEQNLNHDAMYWYRQDPGQGLRLIYYSQIVNDFQKGDIAEGYSVSREKKESFPLTVTSAQKNPTAFYLCASSPWTGSTDTQYFGPGTRLTVL.

This clonotype appeared a few times. The genes are TRBV7-9 and TRBJ1-1; 8 positions match TRBD1. Per germline, CDR1 SEHNR and CDR2 FQNEAQ (reference sequence). J gave up 4 bases and V 4 bases, and 5 bases lay outside the gene matches. This CDR3 is built from 14 residues. For the CDR3, the DNA is TGTGCCAGCAGCTCGGACAGGGTCACCACTGAAGCTTTCTTT. This gives the protein CASSSDRVTTEAFF.

The chain joins TRBV24-1 to TRBJ2-3; D perhaps matches TRBD2 (5 bases). Germline assignment: CDR1 KGHDR and CDR2 SFDVKD. The CDR3 sequence is 16 residues long. V lost 2 bases to trimming and J lost 4 bases, with 15 bases between them. The CDR3 protein is CATSDWGRAGADTQYF. The CDR3 bases are TGTGCCACCAGTGATTGGGGAAGGGCGGGCGCAGATACGCAGTATTTT.

The rearrangement uses TRBV27 and TRBJ2-5; D might be TRBD1 or TRBD2, each matching 6 bases. The CDR3 loop spans 14 amino acids. Trimming removed 7 bases from V and 4 bases from J, with 16 bases in between. Germline-derived CDR1 and CDR2 are MNHEY and SMNVEV (reference sequence). For the CDR3, the DNA is TGTGCCAGCACCCAACTGGGGGGCCCAGAGACCCAGTACTTC. This codes for CASTQLGGPETQYF.

This clonotype was found many times. V is TRBV5-1 and J is TRBJ2-1; D possibly corresponds to TRBD2 (5 bases). The germline V gene encodes CDR1 SGHRS and CDR2 YFSETQ. V shed 1 base and J shed 4 bases, with 12 bases lying between them. The CDR3 is 15 residues long. The DNA of the CDR3 is TGCGCCAGCAGCTTGTACAGCGGCCAATACAATGAGCAGTTCTTC. It specifies CASSLYSGQYNEQFF.

This clonotype was seen a few times. This sequence joins TRBV19 and TRBJ2-3, with D perhaps TRBD1 or TRBD2 (6 bases each). With 5 bases removed from V and 2 bases from J, the gap between germline ends came to 11 bases. Germline CDR1 and CDR2: LNHDA and SQIVND (reference sequence). This CDR3 is 14 amino acids long. The CDR3 spells CASSWGDITDTQYF. CDR3 nucleotide sequence: TGTGCCAGTAGTTGGGGGGACATCACAGATACGCAGTATTTT.

The gene calls are TRBV4-2 and TRBJ2-7; perhaps TRBD1 as D (5 bases). Deletions cut 1 base from V and 5 bases from J, with 15 bases between. The germline CDR1 and CDR2 sequences are LGHNA and YNFKEQ. This CDR3 has 15 amino acids. CDR3 sequence reads: CASSQGVTEMDEQYF. CDR3 bases: TGTGCCAGCAGCCAAGGGGTGACAGAGATGGACGAGCAGTACTTC.

The chain joins TRBV11-2 to TRBJ2-7; no firm D call. Trimming left V 5 bases short and J 0 bases short, with 5 bases between. The germline V gene has CDR1 SGHAT and CDR2 FQNNGV. CDR3 length equals 12 residues. The CDR3 bases are TGTGCCAGCAGCCCCCTCTCCTACGAGCAGTACTTC. It yields the protein CASSPLSYEQYF.